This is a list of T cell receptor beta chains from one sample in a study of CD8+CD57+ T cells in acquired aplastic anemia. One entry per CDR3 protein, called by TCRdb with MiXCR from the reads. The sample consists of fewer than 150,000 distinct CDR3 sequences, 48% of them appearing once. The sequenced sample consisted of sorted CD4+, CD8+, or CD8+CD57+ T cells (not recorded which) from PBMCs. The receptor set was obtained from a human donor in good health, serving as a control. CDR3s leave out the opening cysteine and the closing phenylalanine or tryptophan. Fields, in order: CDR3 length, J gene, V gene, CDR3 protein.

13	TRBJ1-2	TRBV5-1	ASSWTGEARYGYT
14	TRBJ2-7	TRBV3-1	ASSQDMGTGGYGQY
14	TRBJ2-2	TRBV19	ASSIVGTSSNGELF
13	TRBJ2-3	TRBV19	ASTLLAGGPGTQY
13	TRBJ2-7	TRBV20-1	SAKQLSGIPYEQY
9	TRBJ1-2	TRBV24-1	ATSRDGFYT
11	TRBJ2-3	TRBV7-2	ASSRTSADTQY
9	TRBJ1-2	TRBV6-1	ASTGAQGYT
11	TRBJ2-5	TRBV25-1	ASNPGTQETQY
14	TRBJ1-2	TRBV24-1	ATSDLTIFGGTGYT
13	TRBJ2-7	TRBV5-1	ASSLLGQSSYEQY
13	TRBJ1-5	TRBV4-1	ASSQEGREDQPQH
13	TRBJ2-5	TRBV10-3	AISRDRGLQETQY
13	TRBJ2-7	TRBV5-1	ASGLGAPRSYEQY
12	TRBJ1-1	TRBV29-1	SDRQGSGRTEAF
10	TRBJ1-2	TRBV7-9	ASSLDNYGHT
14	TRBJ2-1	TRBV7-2	ASSERSAASYNEQF
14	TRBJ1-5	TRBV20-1	SARVPTGGRYQPQH
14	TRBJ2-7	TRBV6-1	ASSPRGQGASYEQY
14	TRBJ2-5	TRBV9	ASSVVGGGVGETQY